The 27 T cell receptor beta chains reported below all come from one sample, sequenced in a study of T cells after yellow fever vaccination. TCRdb redid the calling of the 5' RACE reads with MiXCR, one entry per CDR3 protein. The table shows some 200,000 distinct CDR3 sequences, with 9.5% to 11% occurring only once. The input for sequencing was CD8+ T cells sorted from PBMCs, taken 15 days after the yellow fever booster vaccination. These TCRs come from a man between 18 and 35 years old who received the YFV17D yellow fever vaccine.

DNA for the CDR3: TGTGCCAGCAGTTATGGAGGGGGCATACAAGAGACCCAGTACTTC. The encoded protein is CASSYGGGIQETQYF. The V and J genes are TRBV6-5 and TRBJ2-5; D is possibly TRBD1 (7 bases). Germline V lookup: CDR1 MNHEY, CDR2 SVGAGI. The CDR3 has 15 residues. The V end was cut by 3 bases, the J end by 2 bases, with 13 bases between.

This clonotype was seen a handful of times. The rearrangement links TRBV11-2 to TRBJ2-7, with D unclear. Trimming removed 3 bases from V and 2 bases from J, with 11 bases in between. The CDR3 spans 14 residues. CDR1 SGHAT and CDR2 FQNNGV come from the germline V gene. The CDR3 DNA is TGTGCCAGCAGCTTGGTGAAGGGCCCCTACGAGCAGTACTTC. Translating it yields CASSLVKGPYEQYF.

This clonotype was observed many times. The chain is built from TRBV7-2 and TRBJ2-7, with D unresolved. The CDR3 has 12 amino acids. CDR1 is SGHTA and CDR2 is FQGNSA in the germline V gene. V lost 1 base, J lost 3 bases, and 4 bases lay in between. The CDR3 is CASSLVSYEQYF. For the CDR3, the DNA is TGTGCCAGCAGCTTAGTCAGCTACGAGCAGTACTTC.

The J gene is TRBJ1-1, the V gene TRBV4-1; tentative D call: TRBD1 (6 bases). Trimming removed 1 base from V and 4 bases from J, with 10 bases in between. The CDR3 sequence is 14 residues long. Germline-derived CDR1 and CDR2 are MGHRA and YSYEKL. CDR3 protein: CASSQGGGGTEAFF. The CDR3 DNA reads TGCGCCAGCAGCCAAGGAGGGGGGGGCACTGAAGCTTTCTTT.

Note on this clonotype: A read error may account for a junction end that differs from germline. The chain uses TRBV7-9 and TRBJ1-6; D perhaps matches TRBD1 (5 bases). CDR3 length: 15 amino acids. CDR1 SEHNR and CDR2 FQNEAQ come from the germline V gene (reference sequence). CDR3 DNA: TGTGCCAGCAGCTCTGGGGGGGGAAGGATTTCAACCCTCCACTTT. Amino acid sequence: CASSSGGGRISTLHF.

The rearrangement links TRBV27 to TRBJ2-3; tentatively, D is TRBD2 (5 bases). This CDR3 comprises 16 residues. The germline V gene encodes CDR1 MNHEY and CDR2 SMNVEV (reference sequence). V was cut by 5 bases and J by 4 bases, with 19 bases left in between. This chain's CDR3 is CASSPRILVKSDTQYF. For the CDR3, the DNA is TGTGCCAGCAGTCCCCGTATACTAGTGAAGTCAGATACGCAGTATTTT.

The chain uses TRBV20-1 and TRBJ2-1, with a weak D call TRBD1 (5 bases). The V gene lost 6 bases and the J gene lost 0 bases, with 15 bases spanning the gap. The CDR3 is 15 residues long. Germline V gives CDR1 DFQATT, CDR2 SNEGSKA (reference sequence). The chain's CDR3 is CSALPHRTSYNEQFF. The CDR3 DNA follows: TGCAGTGCCCTTCCCCACAGGACCTCCTACAATGAGCAGTTCTTC.

The chain combines TRBV9 with TRBJ2-3; D might be TRBD1 or TRBD2, each matching 5 bases. The CDR3 runs to 17 residues. V gave up 2 bases and J gave up 3 bases, with 19 bases separating them. The germline V gene encodes CDR1 SGDLS and CDR2 YYNGEE. The CDR3: CASSVSLGEKKTDTQYF. The CDR3 DNA sequence: TGTGCCAGCAGCGTTTCCCTGGGGGAGAAGAAAACAGATACGCAGTATTTT.

The CDR3 DNA is TGTGCCAGCCGTCTAGCGGGGGGGCGAGAGACCCAGTACTTC. The encoded protein is CASRLAGGRETQYF. V is TRBV7-9 and J is TRBJ2-5; TRBD2 matches at 12 bases. The J segment lost 4 bases and the V segment lost 8 bases, leaving 5 bases of the junction unmatched. The CDR3 sequence is 14 residues long. Germline CDR1 is SEHNR and CDR2 is FQNEAQ (reference sequence).

This clonotype was seen only a few times. The V call is TRBV5-1, the J call TRBJ2-3; the D is unclear. Trimming shortened V by 4 bases and J by 6 bases, and 9 bases separated the two germline ends. The germline V gene encodes CDR1 SGHRS and CDR2 YFSETQ. This CDR3 is 12 amino acids long. CDR3: CASSAAMDTQYF. For the CDR3, the DNA is TGCGCCAGCAGCGCAGCCATGGATACGCAGTATTTT.

This chain connects TRBV5-1 to TRBJ2-3; the D gene is possibly TRBD2 (6 bases). CDR1 is SGHRS and CDR2 is YFSETQ in the germline V gene. The length of the CDR3 is 14 residues. V was cut by 4 bases and J by 2 bases, with 11 bases left in between. In DNA form, the CDR3 reads TGCGCCAGCAGCACACGGACTAACACAGATACGCAGTATTTT. Its protein product is CASSTRTNTDTQYF.

This clonotype was seen a few times. CDR3 sequence: CASNLGRGNTYEQYF. For the CDR3, the DNA is TGCGCCAGCAACCTAGGCAGGGGGAACACCTACGAGCAGTACTTC. The J gene is TRBJ2-7, the V gene TRBV4-1; 7 bases line up with TRBD1. Germline V gene lookup returns CDR1 MGHRA and CDR2 YSYEKL. V dropped 7 bases and J dropped 2; count of bases not matched to a gene: 11. This CDR3 contains 15 residues.

The V call is TRBV6-6, the J call TRBJ2-2; D not resolved. CDR3 size: 15 residues. Per the germline V gene, CDR1 is MNHNY and CDR2 is SVGAGI (reference sequence). V lost 2 bases and J 6 bases, leaving 13 bases between the germline ends. The CDR3 bases are TGTGCCAGCAGTTACGGTGGGGTACGGGCCGGGGAGCTGTTTTTT. Translating it yields CASSYGGVRAGELFF.

The V call is TRBV12-3 or TRBV12-4, the J call TRBJ1-1; weak D call: TRBD1 (5 bases). The CDR3 totals 14 residues. The V end lost 5 bases, the J end lost 5 bases, and 15 bases lay between the germline ends. CDR3 nucleotide sequence: TGTGCCAGCAGTCCGATGGGAGGGGAAACTGAAGCTTTCTTT. Amino acids: CASSPMGGETEAFF.

There are a few counts of this clonotype. V and J are TRBV15 and TRBJ2-5, with 8 bases fitting TRBD1. The ends lost 6 bases at V and 3 bases at J; junction bases unmatched: 9. CDR1 and CDR2 (germline): LNHNV, YYDKDF (reference sequence). The CDR3 length is 15 residues. This CDR3 is CATRNGEQGEETQYF. As DNA, the CDR3 is TGTGCCACCAGGAATGGGGAACAGGGGGAAGAGACCCAGTACTTC. Filled out from reference TRBV15 and TRBJ2-5, the complete variable domain reads DAMVIQNPRYQVTQFGKPVTLSCSQTLNHNVMYWYQQKSSQAPKLLFHYYDKDFNNEADTPDNFQSRRPNTSFCFLDIRSPGLGDTAMYLCATRNGEQGEETQYFGPGTRLLVL.

This clonotype has only a few counts. The CDR3 DNA follows: TGTGCCAGCAGCGTAGCTGGGGGCCTATACAATGAGCAGTTCTTC. Encoded protein: CASSVAGGLYNEQFF. This chain uses TRBV9 with TRBJ2-1; possibly TRBD1 for D (6 bases). Trimming cost V 0 bases and J 4 bases, with 11 bases left between them. The CDR3 totals 15 residues. The germline V gene encodes CDR1 SGDLS and CDR2 YYNGEE.

This clonotype has a handful of counts. The chain employs TRBV6-1 and TRBJ2-7; D remains unclear. With 4 bases removed from V and 2 bases from J, the gap between germline ends came to 12 bases. The CDR3 covers 14 residues. Germline V lookup: CDR1 MNHNS, CDR2 SASEGT. This chain's CDR3 is CASSGAGGPYEQYV. CDR3 DNA sequence: TGTGCCAGCAGTGGGGCTGGTGGCCCCTACGAGCAGTACGTC.

Many counts were recorded for this clonotype. The chain couples TRBV5-1 to TRBJ2-7; D gene ambiguous. There are 14 residues in the CDR3. Trimming removed 0 bases at V and 4 bases at J, with 11 bases between. From germline, CDR1 is SGHRS and CDR2 YFSETQ. In DNA form, the CDR3 reads TGCGCCAGCAGCTTGGAAGCAAAATTTTACGAGCAGTACTTC. Amino acids: CASSLEAKFYEQYF.

The chain's CDR3 is CASALRLALNNEQFF. The CDR3, as DNA: TGTGCCAGCGCACTGCGACTAGCGCTTAACAATGAGCAGTTCTTC. The gene calls are TRBV5-5 and TRBJ2-1; 8 nucleotides match TRBD2. This CDR3 has 15 residues. CDR1 and CDR2 (germline): SGHKS, YYEKEE (reference sequence). Trimming at V came to 7 bases and at J to 5 bases, leaving 11 bases not matched to a gene.

This clonotype occurred many times. The CDR3 DNA follows: TGCGCCAGCAGCCAAGATCCAGCGGGGAGCTCCTACGAGCAGTACTTC. As protein: CASSQDPAGSSYEQYF. The V gene is TRBV4-3, the J gene TRBJ2-7, with TRBD2 matching over 7 bases. This CDR3 comprises 16 residues. Germline V CDR1 and CDR2: LGHNA, YSLEER. With V trimmed by 0 bases and J by 0 bases, 5 bases remained unmatched.

This chain uses TRBV7-2 with TRBJ2-1; D is undetermined. V was clipped by 5 bases and J by 6 bases, with 11 bases between them. There are 13 residues in the CDR3. Germline V gives CDR1 SGHTA, CDR2 FQGNSA. CDR3: CASSDPISNEQFF. The CDR3 DNA reads TGTGCCAGCAGCGACCCGATTTCCAATGAGCAGTTCTTC.

This clonotype was counted a few times. The chain uses TRBV6-5 and TRBJ1-2; 8 bases agree with TRBD1. J gave up 0 bases and V 6 bases, and 9 bases lay outside the gene matches. Germline CDR1 and CDR2: MNHEY and SVGAGI. The CDR3 sequence is 16 residues long. Here the CDR3 reads CASSYGQGFSNYGYTF. CDR3 coding DNA: TGTGCCAGCAGCTACGGACAGGGATTTTCTAACTATGGCTACACCTTC.

This clonotype appeared many times. This CDR3 is CSAPGGRGEPQETQYF. CDR3 nucleotides: TGCAGTGCCCCAGGCGGGCGGGGTGAACCCCAAGAGACCCAGTACTTC. The V and J genes are TRBV20-1 and TRBJ2-5; tentatively, D is TRBD2 (6 bases). From germline, CDR1 is DFQATT and CDR2 SNEGSKA (reference sequence). The CDR3 is made up of 16 amino acids. Trimming pared 6 bases from V and 1 base from J, leaving 21 bases between.

The J gene is TRBJ2-3, the V gene TRBV19; 9 nucleotides agree with TRBD2. The CDR3 totals 16 residues. The J segment lost 4 bases and the V segment lost 2 bases, leaving 7 bases of the junction unmatched. Germline values: CDR1 LNHDA, CDR2 SQIVND (reference sequence). In nucleotides, the CDR3 is TGTGCCAGTAGTATAACCTTGGCGGGGGGGTCAGATACGCAGTATTTT. Translating gives CASSITLAGGSDTQYF.

The rearrangement uses TRBV4-1 and TRBJ2-1; 9 nucleotides match TRBD2. Trimming took 4 bases from V and 6 from J; bases not matched to a gene: 7. The CDR3 is made up of 15 amino acids. Germline CDR1 and CDR2: MGHRA and YSYEKL. The CDR3 bases are TGCGCCAGCAGCCCTCTAGCGGGGAGGACCAATGAGCAGTTCTTC. This codes for CASSPLAGRTNEQFF.

This clonotype was seen repeatedly, ten times or more. The CDR3 DNA reads TGTGCCAGCAGCGTAACAGCAGGGCGCAATCAGCCCCAGCATTTT. Translation gives CASSVTAGRNQPQHF. This sequence joins TRBV9 and TRBJ1-5; D might be TRBD1 (5 bases). The V and J ends lost 1 base and 2 bases respectively, with 10 bases between them. Per the germline V gene, CDR1 is SGDLS and CDR2 is YYNGEE. This CDR3 region has 15 residues.

This clonotype was seen a few times. The rearrangement uses TRBV6-5 and TRBJ2-1, with TRBD2 matching over 9 bases. Germline lookup yields CDR1 MNHEY and CDR2 SVGAGI. V lost 2 bases, J lost 2 bases, and 13 bases stayed unmatched. The CDR3 contains 19 residues. Written as DNA, the CDR3 is TGTGCCAGCAGTTACGCCCTAGCGGGGACCGACGGGGCCTACAATGAGCAGTTCTTC. As protein: CASSYALAGTDGAYNEQFF.